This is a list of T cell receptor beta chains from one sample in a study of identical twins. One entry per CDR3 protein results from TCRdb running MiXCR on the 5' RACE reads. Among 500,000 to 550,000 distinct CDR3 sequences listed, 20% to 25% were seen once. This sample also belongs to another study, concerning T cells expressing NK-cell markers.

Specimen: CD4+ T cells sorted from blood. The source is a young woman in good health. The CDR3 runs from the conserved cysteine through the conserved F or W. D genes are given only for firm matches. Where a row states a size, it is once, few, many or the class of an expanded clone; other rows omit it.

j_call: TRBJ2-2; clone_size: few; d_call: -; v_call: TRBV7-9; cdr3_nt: TGTGCCAGCAGCTTAGGTCACACCGGGGAGCTGTTTTTT; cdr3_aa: CASSLGHTGELFF
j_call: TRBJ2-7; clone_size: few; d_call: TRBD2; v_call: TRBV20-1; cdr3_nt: TGCAGTGCTAGCACTAGCGGGAGGGGCTACGAGCAGTACTTC; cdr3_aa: CSASTSGRGYEQYF
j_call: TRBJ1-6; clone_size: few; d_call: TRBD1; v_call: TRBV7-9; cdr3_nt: TGTGCCAGCAGCCGGGGACAGGGTTCTTCACCCCTCCACTTT; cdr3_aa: CASSRGQGSSPLHF
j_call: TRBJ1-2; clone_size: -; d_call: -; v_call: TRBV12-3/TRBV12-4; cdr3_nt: TGTGCCAGCAGTTTATTCTATGGCTACACCTTC; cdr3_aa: CASSLFYGYTF
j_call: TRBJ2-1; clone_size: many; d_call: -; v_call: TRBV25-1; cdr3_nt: TGTGCCAGCAGTGAGTACAATGAGCAGTTCTTC; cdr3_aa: CASSEYNEQFF
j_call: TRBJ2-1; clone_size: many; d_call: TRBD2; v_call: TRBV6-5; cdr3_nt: TGTGCCAGCAGTTACTCGAACCCGCTAGCGGGCAATGAGCAGTTCTTC; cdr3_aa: CASSYSNPLAGNEQFF
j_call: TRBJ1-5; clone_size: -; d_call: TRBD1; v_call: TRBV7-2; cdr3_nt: TGTGCCAGCAGCTTAAGGGGGCATCAGCCCCAGCATTTT; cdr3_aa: CASSLRGHQPQHF
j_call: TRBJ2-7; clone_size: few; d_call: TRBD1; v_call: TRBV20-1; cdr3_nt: TGCAGTGCTAGAGGTCGTCCCGGGACAGGGACCGAGCAGTACTTC; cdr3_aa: CSARGRPGTGTEQYF
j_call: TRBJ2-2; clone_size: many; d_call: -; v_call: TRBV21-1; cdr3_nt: TGTGCCAGCAGGAGGACAGGCGGCACCGGGGAGCTGTTTTTT; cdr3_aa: CASRRTGGTGELFF
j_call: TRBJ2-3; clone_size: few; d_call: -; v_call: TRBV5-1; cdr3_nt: TGCGCCAGCAGCTTGCTCGCAGGAATCACAGATACGCAGTATTTT; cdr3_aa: CASSLLAGITDTQYF
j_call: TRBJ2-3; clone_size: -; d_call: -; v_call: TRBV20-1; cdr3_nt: TGCAGTGCTAGTCCCAGCGGGCCCTTCACAGATACGCAGTATTTT; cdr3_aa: CSASPSGPFTDTQYF
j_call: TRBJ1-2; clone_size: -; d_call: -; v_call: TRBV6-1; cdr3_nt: TGTGCCAGCAGGGCAGGGTGGTATGGCTACACCTTC; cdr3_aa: CASRAGWYGYTF
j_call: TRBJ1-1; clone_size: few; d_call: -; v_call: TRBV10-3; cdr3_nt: TGTGCCATCAGTGTTAGGGGGGGGATGAACACTGAAGCTTTCTTT; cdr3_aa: CAISVRGGMNTEAFF
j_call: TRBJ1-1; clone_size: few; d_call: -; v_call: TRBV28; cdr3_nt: TGTGCCAGCAGTTTAGGGGTTATCGCTGAAGCTTTCTTT; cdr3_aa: CASSLGVIAEAFF
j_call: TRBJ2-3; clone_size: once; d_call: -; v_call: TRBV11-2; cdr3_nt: TGTGCCAGCAGCTTAGATTTGTATCCGGGAGATACGCAGTATTTT; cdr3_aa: CASSLDLYPGDTQYF
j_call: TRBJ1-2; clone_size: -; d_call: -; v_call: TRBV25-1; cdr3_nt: TGTGCCAGCAGTGAGGGGACCCTCTATGGCTACACCTTC; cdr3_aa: CASSEGTLYGYTF
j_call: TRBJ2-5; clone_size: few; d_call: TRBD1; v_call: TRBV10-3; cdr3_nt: TGTGCCATCAGTGAGTCGACAGGGGTCGAGACCCAGTACTTC; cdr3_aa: CAISESTGVETQYF
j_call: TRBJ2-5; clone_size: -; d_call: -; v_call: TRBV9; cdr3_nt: TGTGCCAGCAGCTCACAGCTGACGGAGACCCAGTACTTC; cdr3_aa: CASSSQLTETQYF
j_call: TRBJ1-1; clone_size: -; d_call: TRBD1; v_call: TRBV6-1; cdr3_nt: TGTGCCAGCAAACCCCCGACAGGGAGAAGCACTGAAGCTTTCTTT; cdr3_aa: CASKPPTGRSTEAFF
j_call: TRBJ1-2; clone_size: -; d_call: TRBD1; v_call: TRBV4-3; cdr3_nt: TGCGCCAGCAGTCCGACAGGGGGCAACTATGGCTACACCTTC; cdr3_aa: CASSPTGGNYGYTF
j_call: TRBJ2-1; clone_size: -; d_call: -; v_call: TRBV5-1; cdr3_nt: TGCGCCAGCAGCTTTGGTTGGAATGAGCAGTTCTTC; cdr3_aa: CASSFGWNEQFF
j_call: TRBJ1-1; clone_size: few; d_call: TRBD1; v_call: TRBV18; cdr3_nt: TGTGCCAGCAGACAGGGGTTGGACACTGAAGCTTTCTTT; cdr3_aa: CASRQGLDTEAFF
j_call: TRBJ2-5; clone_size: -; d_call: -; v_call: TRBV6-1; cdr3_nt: TGTGCCAGCAGTCCCAGGGTTGAGGACAAAGAGACCCAGTACTTC; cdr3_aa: CASSPRVEDKETQYF
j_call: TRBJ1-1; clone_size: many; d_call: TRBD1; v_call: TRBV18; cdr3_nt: TGTGCCAGCTCCCCACAGGGGAGGGACACTGAAGCTTTCTTT; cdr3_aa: CASSPQGRDTEAFF
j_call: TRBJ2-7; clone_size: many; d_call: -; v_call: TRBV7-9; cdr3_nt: TGTGCCAGCAGCTTTGACCAGAGCTCCTACGAGCAGTACTTC; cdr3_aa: CASSFDQSSYEQYF
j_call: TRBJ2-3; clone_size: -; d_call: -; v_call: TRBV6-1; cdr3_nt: TGTGCCAGCAGGATCGGCCTGGCCGCCGCAGATACGCAGTATTTT; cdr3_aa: CASRIGLAAADTQYF
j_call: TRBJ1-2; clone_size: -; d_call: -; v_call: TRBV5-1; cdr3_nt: TGCGCCAGCAGCCACTCGGGTCCCCAGGTTGGGGATGGCTACACCTTC; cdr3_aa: CASSHSGPQVGDGYTF
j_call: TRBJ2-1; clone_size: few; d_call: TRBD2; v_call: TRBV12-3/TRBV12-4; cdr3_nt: TGTGCCAGCAGTTTAGTCTCTAGCGGGAGACGGAATGAGCAGTTCTTC; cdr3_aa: CASSLVSSGRRNEQFF
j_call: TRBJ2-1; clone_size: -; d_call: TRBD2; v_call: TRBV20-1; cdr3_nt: TGCAGTGCTAGGGTGACTAGCGGGAGTGGGTACAATGAGCAGTTCTTC; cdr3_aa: CSARVTSGSGYNEQFF
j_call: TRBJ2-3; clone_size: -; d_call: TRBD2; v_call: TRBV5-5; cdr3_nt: TGTGCCAGCAGCGGGTGGACTAGCGGGAGAGTGGCAGATACGCAGTATTTT; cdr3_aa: CASSGWTSGRVADTQYF
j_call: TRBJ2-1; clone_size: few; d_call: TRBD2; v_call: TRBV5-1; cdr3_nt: TGCGCCAGCAGCTTTGGCCTAGCGGGCGGTGGGGAGCAGTTCTTC; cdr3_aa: CASSFGLAGGGEQFF
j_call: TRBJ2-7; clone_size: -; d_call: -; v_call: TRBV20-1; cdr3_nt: TGCAGTGCTCGAGGGTCCCTCTCCTACGAGCAGTACTTC; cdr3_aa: CSARGSLSYEQYF
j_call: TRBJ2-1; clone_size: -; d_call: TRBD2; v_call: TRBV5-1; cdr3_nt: TGCGCCAGCGCCCTAGCGGGAGTTATCGATGAGCAGTTCTTC; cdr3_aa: CASALAGVIDEQFF
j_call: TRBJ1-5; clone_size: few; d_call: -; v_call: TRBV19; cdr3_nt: TGTGCCAGTAGTATTCGAGCAGGGTATAGCAATCAGCCCCAGCATTTT; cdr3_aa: CASSIRAGYSNQPQHF
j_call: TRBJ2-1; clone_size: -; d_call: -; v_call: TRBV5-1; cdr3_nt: TGCGCCAGCAGAGCTCGATCCTACAATGAGCAGTTCTTC; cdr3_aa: CASRARSYNEQFF
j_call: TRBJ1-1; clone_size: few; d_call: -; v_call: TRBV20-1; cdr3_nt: TGCAGTGCTCTGGAGGCGGTTAACACTGAAGCTTTCTTT; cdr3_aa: CSALEAVNTEAFF
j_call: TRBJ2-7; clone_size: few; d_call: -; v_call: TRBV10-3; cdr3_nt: TGTGCCATCAGTTATAAGGACAGCTACGAGCAGTACTTC; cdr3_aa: CAISYKDSYEQYF
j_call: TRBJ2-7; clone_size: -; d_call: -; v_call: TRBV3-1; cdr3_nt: TGTGCCAGCAGCCAAGATGGGGGGACCAATTCCTACGAGCAGTACTTC; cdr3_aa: CASSQDGGTNSYEQYF
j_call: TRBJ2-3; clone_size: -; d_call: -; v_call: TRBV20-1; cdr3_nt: TGCAGTGCTAGCAGAGTGGGAGATACGCAGTATTTT; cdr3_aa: CSASRVGDTQYF
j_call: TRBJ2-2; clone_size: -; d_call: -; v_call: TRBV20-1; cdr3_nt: TGCAGTGCCCCCGCGGACACCGGGGAGCTGTTTTTT; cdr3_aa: CSAPADTGELFF
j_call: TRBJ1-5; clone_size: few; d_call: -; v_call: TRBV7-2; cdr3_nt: TGTGCCAGCAGCTTAGTATCGGGGTTGCCCCAGCATTTT; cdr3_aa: CASSLVSGLPQHF
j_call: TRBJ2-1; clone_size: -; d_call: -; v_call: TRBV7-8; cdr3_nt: TGTGCCAGCAGCTTGCTATGGACAGAGCGGCGTGTACGTCACAATGAGCAGTTCTTC; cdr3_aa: CASSLLWTERRVRHNEQFF
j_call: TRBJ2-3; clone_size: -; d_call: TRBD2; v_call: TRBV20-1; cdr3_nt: TGCAGTGCTTTGCTGCCGGGACTAGCGGGGGGCAACACAGATACGCAGTATTTT; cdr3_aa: CSALLPGLAGGNTDTQYF
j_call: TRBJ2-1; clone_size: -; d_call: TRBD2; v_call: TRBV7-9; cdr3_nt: TGTGCCAGCAGCTTTATCAGCGGGGGGACTTACAATGAGCAGTTCTTC; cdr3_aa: CASSFISGGTYNEQFF
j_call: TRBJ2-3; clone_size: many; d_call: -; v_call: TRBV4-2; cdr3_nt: TGTGCCAGCAGCCAAGTAGGCGCGGTGGGCACAGATACGCAGTATTTT; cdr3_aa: CASSQVGAVGTDTQYF
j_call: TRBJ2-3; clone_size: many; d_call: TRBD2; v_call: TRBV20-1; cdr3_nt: TGCAGTGGAGGGAAGGCTAGCGGGAGGCACACAGATACGCAGTATTTT; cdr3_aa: CSGGKASGRHTDTQYF
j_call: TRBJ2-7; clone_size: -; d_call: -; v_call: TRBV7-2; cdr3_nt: TGTGCCAGCAGCTTCCGGTGGGAGCAGTACTTC; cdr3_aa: CASSFRWEQYF
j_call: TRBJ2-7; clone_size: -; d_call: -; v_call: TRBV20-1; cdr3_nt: TGCAGTGCAAAGACCGGGGGCGCGTACGAGCAGTACTTC; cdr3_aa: CSAKTGGAYEQYF
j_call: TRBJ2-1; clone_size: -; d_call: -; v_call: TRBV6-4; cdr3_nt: TGTGCCAGCAGGACCCCGAGTGGGCAGGGGGGATCTTATCCCTACAATGAGCAGTTCTTC; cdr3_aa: CASRTPSGQGGSYPYNEQFF
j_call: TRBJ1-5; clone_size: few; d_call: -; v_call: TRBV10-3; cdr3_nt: TGTGCCATCAGTGAAAGAATTGGGAATAGCAATCAGCCCCAGCATTTT; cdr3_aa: CAISERIGNSNQPQHF
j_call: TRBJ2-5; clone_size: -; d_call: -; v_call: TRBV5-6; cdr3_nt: TGTGCCAGCAGTCAAGACAGGGAGGGGACCCAGTACTTC; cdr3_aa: CASSQDREGTQYF
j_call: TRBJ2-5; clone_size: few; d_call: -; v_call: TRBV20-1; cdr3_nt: TGCAGTGCCTCACCACGACAGATCTCTTGGGAGACCCAGTACTTC; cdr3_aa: CSASPRQISWETQYF
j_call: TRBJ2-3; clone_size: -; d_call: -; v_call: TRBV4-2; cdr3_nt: TGTGCCAGCAGCCAGCCGAGGGTCGGGCGGACCACCACAGATACGCAGTATTTT; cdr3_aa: CASSQPRVGRTTTDTQYF
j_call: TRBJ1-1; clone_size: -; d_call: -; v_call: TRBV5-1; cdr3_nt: TGCGCCAGCAACCCCTTCATGGAGGGCACTGAAGCTTTCTTT; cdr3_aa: CASNPFMEGTEAFF
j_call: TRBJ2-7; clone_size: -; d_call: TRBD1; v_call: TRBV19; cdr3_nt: TGTGCCAGTAGTATTGGCCCCAGGGACAGGGCACGAAGAAACTACGAGCAGTACTTC; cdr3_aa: CASSIGPRDRARRNYEQYF